The TCR beta chain described here comes from a study of T cell responses to AZD1222 COVID-19 vaccine. The study, taken as a whole, reports: The donors showed a predominance of white British ancestry and of females, with possible underestimation of clonal diversity. Reports say nearly half of spike-specific TCRs go after unmutated variant regions.

This CDR3 is 16 amino acids long. Losses at the gene ends were 3 bases for V and 4 bases for J; bases not matched to a gene: 8. From germline, CDR1 is SGDLS and CDR2 YYNGEE. The method was immunoSEQ multiplex PCR; TCRdb's version includes in-frame clones alone and lacks a portion of them. The data contain around 83,000 clones, roughly 82% of them singletons. A remark on this clone: Antigen unknown.

Specimen: peripheral blood, collected on day 0 of AZD1222 vaccination. The chain couples TRBV9 to TRBJ1-1; TRBD1 matches 11 bases. The source is an adult in good health. The CDR3 protein is CASSANRDRGITEAFF. CDR3 nucleotides: TGTGCCAGCAGCGCCAACCGGGACAGGGGGATCACTGAAGCTTTCTTT.